The text below deals with one TCR beta chain. What it binds is not known. The source of the sample is a study of regulatory T cells in long-lasting Graves disease. Whole-study findings and limits: Limited samples may have lowered accuracy.

Time point given: persistent/refractory GD, antithyroid drugs over 5 years with positive TRAb. The TCR library used RNA extracted from PBMCs. V was cut by 5 bases and J by 6 bases, with 16 bases left in between. The CDR3 contains 13 residues. The germline V gene encodes CDR1 DFQATT and CDR2 SNEGSKA (reference sequence). Construction of the TCR beta libraries employed iRepertoire HTBI primers in conjunction with Arm-PCR of CDR3 regions. MiXCR was run by TCRdb on the multiplex PCR reads, yielding one entry per CDR3 protein. The data contain approximately 400,000 distinct CDR3 sequences, roughly 20% of them singletons.

This clonotype was sampled from a female donor with Graves disease. The sequencing here drew on peripheral blood mononuclear cells (PBMCs), taken when the disease was refractory, from a patient treated with antithyroid drugs. The V and J genes are TRBV20-1 and TRBJ1-2; weak D call: TRBD1 (6 bases). For the CDR3, the DNA is TGCAGTGCTCCTAACCGGGACACCAATGGCTACACCTTC. It translates to CSAPNRDTNGYTF.